Reported below is one T cell receptor beta chain. Generated by immunoSEQ multiplex PCR, the TCRdb table keeps only in-frame clones and is missing some. The sample carries under 90,000 clones, approximately 90% recorded once. These data come from a study of T cell changes during pregnancy in multiple sclerosis. CDR3 length: 13 amino acids. The germline gives CDR1 SGHTA, CDR2 FQGNSA. V dropped 1 base and J dropped 3 bases, with 7 bases sitting between them. Sequencing used peripheral blood, obtained in the second trimester of pregnancy. The source of this sequence is a female donor in good health, enrolled as a control in a pregnancy study. The chain uses TRBV7-2 and TRBJ2-7; D call uncertain. This CDR3 is CASSLEPIYEQYF. The CDR3 DNA follows: TGTGCCAGCAGCTTAGAGCCTATCTACGAGCAGTACTTC.